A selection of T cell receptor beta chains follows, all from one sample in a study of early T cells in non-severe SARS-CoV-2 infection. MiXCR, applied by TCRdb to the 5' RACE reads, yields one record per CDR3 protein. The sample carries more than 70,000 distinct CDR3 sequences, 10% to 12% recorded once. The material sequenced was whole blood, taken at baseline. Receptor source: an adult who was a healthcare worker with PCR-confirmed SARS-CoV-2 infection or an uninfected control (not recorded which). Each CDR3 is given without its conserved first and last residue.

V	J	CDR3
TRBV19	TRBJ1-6	ASSIRDRDSPLH
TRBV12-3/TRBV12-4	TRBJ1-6	ASSRTGDGSPLH
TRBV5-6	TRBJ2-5	ASSPRGGNSPGTQY
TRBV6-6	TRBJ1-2	ASSLDINYGYT
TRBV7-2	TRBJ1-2	ASSSQTGPLGGYT
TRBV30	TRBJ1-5	AWSPRTNLGDSNQPQH
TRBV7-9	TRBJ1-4	ASSFTWMGDEKLF
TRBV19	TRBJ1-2	ASSIDSRSIYGYT
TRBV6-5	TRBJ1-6	ASSYSRHSSPPLH
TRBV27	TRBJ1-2	ASSLGPTGGNYGYT
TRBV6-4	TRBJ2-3	ASSDSSGGPDTQY
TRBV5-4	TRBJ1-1	ASSLDQNTEAF
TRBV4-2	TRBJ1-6	ASSQEGGRDSPLH
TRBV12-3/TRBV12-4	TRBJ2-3	ASSTTSALGTDTQY
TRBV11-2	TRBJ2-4	ASSLQRDSLAKNIQY
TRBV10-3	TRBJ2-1	AISVAGGQGEQF
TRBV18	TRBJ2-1	ASSPPGQGPYNEQF
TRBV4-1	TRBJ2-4	ASSQPGLGENIQY
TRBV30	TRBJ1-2	AWSALEGVDGYT
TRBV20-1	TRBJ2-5	SARGDSQETQY
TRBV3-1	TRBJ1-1	ASSHTDYHGVEAF
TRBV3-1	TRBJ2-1	ASSQVASGYNEQF
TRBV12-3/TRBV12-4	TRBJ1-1	ASSPSGGRTNTEAF
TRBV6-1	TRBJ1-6	ASRGTGTNSPLH
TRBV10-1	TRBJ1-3	ASSSGTAGGNTIY
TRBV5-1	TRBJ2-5	ASSRAGQETQY
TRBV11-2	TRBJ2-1	ASSGRIGLAGGNEQF
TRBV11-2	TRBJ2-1	ASSRRLGTAIYNEQF